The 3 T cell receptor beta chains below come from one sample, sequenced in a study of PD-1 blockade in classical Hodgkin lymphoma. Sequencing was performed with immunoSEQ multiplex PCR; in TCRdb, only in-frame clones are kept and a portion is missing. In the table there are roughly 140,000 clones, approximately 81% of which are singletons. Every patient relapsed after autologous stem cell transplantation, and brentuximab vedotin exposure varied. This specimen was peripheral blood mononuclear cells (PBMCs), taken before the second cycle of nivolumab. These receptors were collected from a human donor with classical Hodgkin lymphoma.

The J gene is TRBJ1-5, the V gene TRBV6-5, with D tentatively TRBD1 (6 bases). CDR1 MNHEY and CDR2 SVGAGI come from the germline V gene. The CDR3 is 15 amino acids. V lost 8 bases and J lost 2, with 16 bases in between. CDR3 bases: TGTGCCAGCGCCGTCAACAGGGAACGCAATCAGCCCCAGCATTTT. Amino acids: CASAVNRERNQPQHF.

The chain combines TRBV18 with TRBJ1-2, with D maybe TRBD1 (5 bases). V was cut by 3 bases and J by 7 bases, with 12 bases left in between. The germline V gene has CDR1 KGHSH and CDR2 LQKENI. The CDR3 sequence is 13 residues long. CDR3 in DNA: TGTGCCAGCTCACCTGACAGTAGGGGTGGCTACACCTTC. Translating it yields CASSPDSRGGYTF.

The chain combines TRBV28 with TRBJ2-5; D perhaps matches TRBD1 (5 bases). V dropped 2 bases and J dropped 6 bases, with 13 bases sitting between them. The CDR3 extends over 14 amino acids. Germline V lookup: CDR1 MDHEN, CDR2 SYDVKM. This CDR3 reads CASSLPGIGKTQYF. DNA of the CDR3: TGTGCCAGCAGTTTACCAGGGATAGGGAAGACCCAGTACTTC.